Listed below are T cell receptor beta chains from one sample, sequenced in a study of response to subunit inactivated influenza vaccine. Using its own MiXCR run on the RT-PCR reads, TCRdb lists one record per CDR3 protein. The repertoire holds 560,000 or so distinct CDR3 sequences, with 7.6% as singletons. The specimen comprised PBMCs from blood, sampled roughly 24 months after vaccination. The origin of the receptors is a man in his fifties or sixties who received an inactivated influenza vaccine. The CDR3 runs from the conserved cysteine through the conserved F or W. D genes are given only for firm matches. Only part of the rows carry a size: once, few, many, or a class if the clone is expanded.

J gene: TRBJ2-3; V gene: TRBV4-3; D gene: NA; clone size: many; CDR3 DNA: TGCGCCAGCAGCCAAGAAGGTGGGGTAGATACGCAGTATTTT; CDR3 protein: CASSQEGGVDTQYF
J gene: TRBJ1-1; V gene: TRBV12-3/TRBV12-4; D gene: NA; clone size: many; CDR3 DNA: TGTGCCAGCAGTTTATACAGCATGAACACTGAAGCTTTCTTT; CDR3 protein: CASSLYSMNTEAFF
J gene: TRBJ1-4; V gene: TRBV20-1; D gene: NA; clone size: few; CDR3 DNA: TGCAGTGCCGGGGCAGGGGCCACTAATGAAAAACTGTTTTTT; CDR3 protein: CSAGAGATNEKLFF
J gene: TRBJ2-3; V gene: TRBV7-2; D gene: NA; clone size: many; CDR3 DNA: TGTGCCAGCAGCCCTGGCGCCCGCACAGATACGCAGTATTTT; CDR3 protein: CASSPGARTDTQYF
J gene: TRBJ1-2; V gene: TRBV28; D gene: TRBD1; clone size: few; CDR3 DNA: TGTGCCAGCAGGCCCCCGGGACAGCCCTATGGCTACACCTTC; CDR3 protein: CASRPPGQPYGYTF
J gene: TRBJ2-7; V gene: TRBV5-1; D gene: NA; clone size: many; CDR3 DNA: TGCGCCAGCAGCTTGGTCCCAGGGGGGTCTTCGGGGGAGCAGTACTTC; CDR3 protein: CASSLVPGGSSGEQYF
J gene: TRBJ2-3; V gene: TRBV29-1; D gene: NA; clone size: NA; CDR3 DNA: TGCAGCGTTGAAAGGCGGGGAAGCACAGATACGCAGTATTTT; CDR3 protein: CSVERRGSTDTQYF
J gene: TRBJ2-1; V gene: TRBV6-1; D gene: TRBD1; clone size: many; CDR3 DNA: TGTGCCACGAAACCGGGACAGGACTACAATGAGCAGTTCTTC; CDR3 protein: CATKPGQDYNEQFF
J gene: TRBJ2-7; V gene: TRBV12-3/TRBV12-4; D gene: NA; clone size: NA; CDR3 DNA: TGTGCCAGCAGTTTTTTCGGGAGTTACGAGCAGTACTTC; CDR3 protein: CASSFFGSYEQYF
J gene: TRBJ2-5; V gene: TRBV19; D gene: NA; clone size: many; CDR3 DNA: TGTGCCAGTAGTATAGAAGGCCAGGGTGGGAAGGAGACCCAGTACTTC; CDR3 protein: CASSIEGQGGKETQYF
J gene: TRBJ2-7; V gene: TRBV7-2; D gene: TRBD2; clone size: few; CDR3 DNA: TGTGCCAGCAGCTTATGGACTAGCGGGTTAAGCTCCTACGAGCAGTACTTC; CDR3 protein: CASSLWTSGLSSYEQYF
J gene: TRBJ2-7; V gene: TRBV6-2/TRBV6-3; D gene: TRBD2; clone size: few; CDR3 DNA: TGTGCCAGCAGTTACGGGACTAGCGGGAGTGTATCCTACGAGCAGTACTTC; CDR3 protein: CASSYGTSGSVSYEQYF
J gene: TRBJ2-3; V gene: TRBV5-4; D gene: TRBD2; clone size: few; CDR3 DNA: TGTGCCAGCAGCTCCGGACTAGCGGGGAGGGGGCAGTATTTT; CDR3 protein: CASSSGLAGRGQYF
J gene: TRBJ2-5; V gene: TRBV20-1; D gene: NA; clone size: few; CDR3 DNA: TGCAGTGCGGAGGACACCTACCAAGAGACCCAGTACTTC; CDR3 protein: CSAEDTYQETQYF
J gene: TRBJ1-2; V gene: TRBV9; D gene: NA; clone size: NA; CDR3 DNA: TGTGCCAGCAGCGTGGGGTCAGGCCGTAACTATGGCTACACCTTC; CDR3 protein: CASSVGSGRNYGYTF
J gene: TRBJ2-1; V gene: TRBV7-2; D gene: NA; clone size: few; CDR3 DNA: TGTGCCAGCAGGGAGGGCGGCAATTCTGTGGGGCAGTTCTTC; CDR3 protein: CASREGGNSVGQFF
J gene: TRBJ1-5; V gene: TRBV5-1; D gene: NA; clone size: NA; CDR3 DNA: TGCGCCAGCAGCGCTGATCAGCCCCAGCATTTT; CDR3 protein: CASSADQPQHF
J gene: TRBJ1-1; V gene: TRBV7-8; D gene: NA; clone size: many; CDR3 DNA: TGTGCCAGCAGCCTGGGGAAGGGCACTGAAGCTTTCTTT; CDR3 protein: CASSLGKGTEAFF
J gene: TRBJ1-1; V gene: TRBV10-2; D gene: NA; clone size: many; CDR3 DNA: TGCGCCAGCGGGCCCTCCGTGGGGACTGAAGCTTTCTTT; CDR3 protein: CASGPSVGTEAFF
J gene: TRBJ1-1; V gene: TRBV15; D gene: NA; clone size: few; CDR3 DNA: TGTGCCACCAGCAGAGGGGAGGACACTGAAGCTTTCTTT; CDR3 protein: CATSRGEDTEAFF
J gene: TRBJ2-3; V gene: TRBV5-1; D gene: TRBD2; clone size: few; CDR3 DNA: TGCGCCAGCAGGACTAGCGGTTCCGCCACAGATACGCAGTATTTT; CDR3 protein: CASRTSGSATDTQYF
J gene: TRBJ1-5; V gene: TRBV6-1; D gene: NA; clone size: NA; CDR3 DNA: TGTGCCAGCAGTGATCGGGGGCTTTTCCAGCATTTT; CDR3 protein: CASSDRGLFQHF
J gene: TRBJ2-2; V gene: TRBV5-1; D gene: TRBD2; clone size: many; CDR3 DNA: TGCGCCAGCAGCTTTTTAGCGGGAAGTACCGGGGAGCTGTTTTTT; CDR3 protein: CASSFLAGSTGELFF
J gene: TRBJ1-5; V gene: TRBV20-1; D gene: TRBD1; clone size: many; CDR3 DNA: TGCAGTGCTAGAGAACCGTTAGGACAGGGCAATCAGCCCCAGCATTTT; CDR3 protein: CSAREPLGQGNQPQHF
J gene: TRBJ1-1; V gene: TRBV18; D gene: NA; clone size: few; CDR3 DNA: TGTGCCAGCTCACCCTTGTGGGGCGTTGGGACTGAAGCTTTCTTT; CDR3 protein: CASSPLWGVGTEAFF
J gene: TRBJ2-7; V gene: TRBV29-1; D gene: NA; clone size: NA; CDR3 DNA: TGCAGCGTTGTGTCTCCCGGGTCTACTACCTACGAGCAGTACTTC; CDR3 protein: CSVVSPGSTTYEQYF
J gene: TRBJ2-2; V gene: TRBV5-1; D gene: NA; clone size: NA; CDR3 DNA: TGCGCCAGCAGCTTGGATGCAGGGCTCACCGGGGAGCTGTTTTTT; CDR3 protein: CASSLDAGLTGELFF
J gene: TRBJ2-4; V gene: TRBV7-2; D gene: NA; clone size: many; CDR3 DNA: TGTGCCAGCAGCCCGTCCTGGGCCAAAAACATTCAGTACTTC; CDR3 protein: CASSPSWAKNIQYF
J gene: TRBJ1-6; V gene: TRBV9; D gene: NA; clone size: many; CDR3 DNA: TGTGCCAGCAGCGTAGAAGGGCAGGAATATTCACCCCTCCACTTT; CDR3 protein: CASSVEGQEYSPLHF
J gene: TRBJ2-1; V gene: TRBV4-1; D gene: TRBD2; clone size: once; CDR3 DNA: TGCGCCAGCAGCCAAGGGACTAGCGCTTCCTACAATGAGCAGTTCTTC; CDR3 protein: CASSQGTSASYNEQFF
J gene: TRBJ2-3; V gene: TRBV20-1; D gene: NA; clone size: NA; CDR3 DNA: TGCAGTGCCATGATAAATAGCGGAGCTAGCACAGATACGCAGTATTTT; CDR3 protein: CSAMINSGASTDTQYF
J gene: TRBJ1-3; V gene: TRBV4-1; D gene: NA; clone size: many; CDR3 DNA: TGCGCCAGCAGCCAAAATCAGGACAGTTACTCTGGAAACACCATATATTTT; CDR3 protein: CASSQNQDSYSGNTIYF
J gene: TRBJ2-2; V gene: TRBV5-4; D gene: NA; clone size: NA; CDR3 DNA: TGTGCCAGCAGGGACCTGCGGGACCACACCGGGGAGCTGTTTTTT; CDR3 protein: CASRDLRDHTGELFF
J gene: TRBJ2-7; V gene: TRBV4-1; D gene: NA; clone size: NA; CDR3 DNA: TGCGCCAGCAGCCCCGTGGCAGGGAGCTCCTACGAGCAGTACTTC; CDR3 protein: CASSPVAGSSYEQYF
J gene: TRBJ1-2; V gene: TRBV3-1; D gene: TRBD1; clone size: many; CDR3 DNA: TGTGCCAGCAGCCCGAGGGACAGGGCATGGAATGGCTACACCTTC; CDR3 protein: CASSPRDRAWNGYTF
J gene: TRBJ2-1; V gene: TRBV12-3/TRBV12-4; D gene: NA; clone size: many; CDR3 DNA: TGTGCCAGCAGTTTGGCGGGAATCCTATTTGAGCAGTTCTTC; CDR3 protein: CASSLAGILFEQFF
J gene: TRBJ1-3; V gene: TRBV9; D gene: NA; clone size: few; CDR3 DNA: TGTGCCAGCAGCCCGACTACAGGGAGCTCTGGAAACACCATATATTTT; CDR3 protein: CASSPTTGSSGNTIYF
J gene: TRBJ1-2; V gene: TRBV7-8; D gene: TRBD1; clone size: few; CDR3 DNA: TGTGCCAGCAGCTTATGGGCAGGGGGCGCTTTATCCTATGGCTACACCTTC; CDR3 protein: CASSLWAGGALSYGYTF
J gene: TRBJ2-7; V gene: TRBV20-1; D gene: TRBD2; clone size: few; CDR3 DNA: TGCAGTGCCAGCAAGGCTAGCGGGATCTACGAGCAGTACTTC; CDR3 protein: CSASKASGIYEQYF
J gene: TRBJ1-5; V gene: TRBV5-6; D gene: NA; clone size: NA; CDR3 DNA: TGTGCCAGCATCACCCGGACAGAAAGCAATCAGCCCCAGCATTTT; CDR3 protein: CASITRTESNQPQHF
J gene: TRBJ1-2; V gene: TRBV7-9; D gene: TRBD1; clone size: NA; CDR3 DNA: TGTGCCAGCAGCTTACAGGGGGAAGGTGGCTACACCTTC; CDR3 protein: CASSLQGEGGYTF
J gene: TRBJ2-7; V gene: TRBV6-5; D gene: NA; clone size: many; CDR3 DNA: TGTGCCAGCAGTTACAGGGGCGGGGCCTACGAGCAGTACTTC; CDR3 protein: CASSYRGGAYEQYF
J gene: TRBJ2-1; V gene: TRBV29-1; D gene: NA; clone size: many; CDR3 DNA: TGCAGCGTTGAAGAACCGGCTGGCAATGAGCAGTTCTTC; CDR3 protein: CSVEEPAGNEQFF
J gene: TRBJ2-1; V gene: TRBV29-1; D gene: NA; clone size: many; CDR3 DNA: TGCAGCGTTCTGCATCCAGGATGGAATGAGCAGTTCTTC; CDR3 protein: CSVLHPGWNEQFF
J gene: TRBJ2-3; V gene: TRBV2; D gene: NA; clone size: few; CDR3 DNA: TGTGCCAGCACCACAGACTTGAACACAGATACGCAGTATTTT; CDR3 protein: CASTTDLNTDTQYF
J gene: TRBJ2-3; V gene: TRBV18; D gene: TRBD2; clone size: once; CDR3 DNA: TGTGCCAGCTCACCGCTAGCGGGAGCAGATACGCAGTATTTT; CDR3 protein: CASSPLAGADTQYF
J gene: TRBJ2-1; V gene: TRBV5-6; D gene: TRBD1; clone size: NA; CDR3 DNA: TGTGCCAGCAGCTCGATACAGGGGGCTGAGCAGTTCTTC; CDR3 protein: CASSSIQGAEQFF
J gene: TRBJ1-5; V gene: TRBV12-3/TRBV12-4; D gene: NA; clone size: many; CDR3 DNA: TGTGCCAGCAGTTTAGCGCCTCCAATGGTACATTTT; CDR3 protein: CASSLAPPMVHF
J gene: TRBJ2-2; V gene: TRBV11-2; D gene: TRBD1; clone size: NA; CDR3 DNA: TGTGCCAGCAGCTCACTCCGGACAGGGTTTTGGGCCGGGGAGCTGTTTTTT; CDR3 protein: CASSSLRTGFWAGELFF